The 11 T cell receptor beta chains below all came from one sample that was sequenced in a study of cytomegalovirus exposure and HLA in healthy donors. The PCR used 60 Vbeta and 13 Jbeta primers. Method: immunoSEQ multiplex PCR; TCRdb's copy keeps in-frame clones and lacks some. The table shows about 140,000 clones, with 79% occurring only once. Sample: PBMCs. These receptors were taken from a man aged 35-49 years in good health and CMV-seropositive.

This clone was recorded a few times. This rearrangement joins TRBV9 to TRBJ2-7; possibly TRBD2 for D (5 bases). Germline CDR1 is SGDLS and CDR2 is YYNGEE. Trimming took off 2 bases at V and 0 bases at J, with 9 bases between the two ends. The CDR3 runs to 14 residues. CDR3 DNA sequence: TGTGCCAGCAGCGTCACGGGATCCTCCTACGAGCAGTACTTC. It codes for CASSVTGSSYEQYF.

V and J are TRBV30 and TRBJ2-3; 8 nucleotides agree with TRBD2. CDR1 and CDR2 from the germline V gene are GTSNPN and SVGIG (reference sequence). The V gene end was trimmed by 5 bases and the J gene end by 1 base; junction bases not matched to a gene: 5. This CDR3 region has 14 residues. The CDR3 bases are TGTGCCTGGTCAGCGGGAGTGGGCACAGATACGCAGTATTTT. Its protein product is CAWSAGVGTDTQYF.

The chain joins TRBV6-5 to TRBJ2-3; 7 bases line up with TRBD2. Germline CDR1 reads MNHEY; CDR2 reads SVGAGI. The CDR3 loop spans 13 amino acids. The V and J ends lost 6 bases and 6 bases, in that order; junction bases with no gene match: 6. The CDR3 protein is CASRLQLADTQYF. CDR3 coding DNA: TGTGCCAGCAGGCTACAACTAGCGGATACGCAGTATTTT.

The V and J genes are TRBV2 and TRBJ2-3, with a tentative D call TRBD1 (6 bases). Germline CDR1 is SNHLY and CDR2 is FYNNEI. This CDR3 has 12 residues. The V end was cut by 7 bases, the J end by 5 bases, with 10 bases between. The CDR3 region is CASTGDGDTQYF. The CDR3 DNA sequence: TGTGCCAGCACAGGGGATGGAGATACGCAGTATTTT.

The chain joins TRBV5-1 to TRBJ2-7; 13 nucleotides align to TRBD2. The CDR3 length is 16 residues. Unmatched junction bases numbered 5, after V lost 5 bases and J lost 0 bases. The germline V gene has CDR1 SGHRS and CDR2 YFSETQ. The CDR3 DNA follows: TGCGCCAGCAGACCCGGGACTAGCGGGACCTCCTACGAGCAGTACTTC. It yields the protein CASRPGTSGTSYEQYF.

V and J are TRBV5-1 and TRBJ2-1, with 12 bases that match TRBD2. This CDR3 contains 17 residues. With V trimmed by 4 bases and J by 6 bases, 11 bases remained unmatched. Germline V CDR1 and CDR2: SGHRS, YFSETQ. Here the CDR3 DNA reads TGCGCCAGCAGCCTGGGACTAGCGGGTGGATCATCCAATGAGCAGTTCTTC. Amino acid sequence: CASSLGLAGGSSNEQFF.

V usage is TRBV9 and J usage is TRBJ2-3; 10 nucleotides agree with TRBD2. Trimming at V came to 0 bases and at J to 4 bases, leaving 2 bases not matched to a gene. Looked up from germline, CDR1 is SGDLS and CDR2 is YYNGEE. This CDR3 is built from 15 residues. The CDR3 DNA reads as TGTGCCAGCAGCGTAGGGGGACTAGCGCCAGATACGCAGTATTTT. It is translated as CASSVGGLAPDTQYF. The whole variable domain, filled in from reference TRBV9 and TRBJ2-3, reads DSGVTQTPKHLITATGQRVTLRCSPRSGDLSVYWYQQSLDQGLQFLIQYYNGEERAKGNILERFSAQQFPDLHSELNLSSLELGDSALYFCASSVGGLAPDTQYFGPGTRLTVL.

V is TRBV14 and J is TRBJ2-3; 8 nucleotides agree with TRBD1. This CDR3 is built from 14 residues. The J segment lost 6 bases and the V segment lost 2 bases, leaving 4 bases of the junction unmatched. The germline V gene has CDR1 SGHDN and CDR2 FVKESK. The chain's CDR3 is CASSQRQGLDTQYF. The DNA for the CDR3 is TGTGCCAGCAGCCAACGACAGGGGTTGGATACGCAGTATTTT.

V and J are TRBV12-5 and TRBJ1-2; tentative D call: TRBD1 (6 bases). V was clipped by 2 bases and J by 5 bases, with 9 bases between them. CDR1 LGHNT and CDR2 FRNRAP come from the germline V gene. The CDR3 runs to 13 residues. The CDR3 nucleotides read TGTGCTAGTGGTTTGACAGGGAGTTATGGCTACACCTTC. This encodes CASGLTGSYGYTF.

The chain carries TRBV28 and TRBJ2-3, with 7 bases matching TRBD2. Germline V gene lookup returns CDR1 MDHEN and CDR2 SYDVKM. After removal of 2 bases from V and 2 bases from J, the junction contained 4 bases not matched to a gene. The length of the CDR3 is 15 residues. The CDR3 nucleotides are TGTGCCAGCAGTTTAGCGGGAGTTACCACAGATACGCAGTATTTT. Encoded protein: CASSLAGVTTDTQYF.

V gene TRBV5-4 combines with J gene TRBJ2-3, with 9 bases fitting TRBD2. V was pared by 0 bases and J by 7 bases, with 9 bases of the junction left unmatched. Germline assignment: CDR1 SGHNT and CDR2 YYREEE (reference sequence). The CDR3 sequence is 16 residues long. In nucleotides, the CDR3 is TGTGCCAGCAGCTTGGCTGCGGGAGGGCCGAGTAATACGCAGTATTTT. Encoded protein: CASSLAAGGPSNTQYF.